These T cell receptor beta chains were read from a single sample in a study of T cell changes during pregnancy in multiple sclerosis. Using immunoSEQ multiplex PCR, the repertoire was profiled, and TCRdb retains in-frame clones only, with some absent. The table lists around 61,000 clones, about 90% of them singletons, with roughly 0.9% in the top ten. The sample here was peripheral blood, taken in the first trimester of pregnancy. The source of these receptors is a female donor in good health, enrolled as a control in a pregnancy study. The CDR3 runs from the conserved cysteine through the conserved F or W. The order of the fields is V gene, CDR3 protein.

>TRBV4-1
CASSPRQEDRWISNQPQHF
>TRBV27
CASSPGTGGSGYTF
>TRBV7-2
CASSPAAGATGELFF
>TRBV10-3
CAISDRTNQPQHF
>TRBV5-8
CASSPGTGPYEATEAFF
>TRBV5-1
CASSWGQGRANEQFF
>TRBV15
CATSTWTAHQETQYF
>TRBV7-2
CASSSTPSRGPYGYTF
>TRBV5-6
CASSGPGENTEAFF
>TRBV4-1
CASSQVGQGTYEQYF
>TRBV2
CASSGQINSNQPQHF
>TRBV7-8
CASTRSREIGQPQHF
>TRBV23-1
CASSPRDRNYEQYF
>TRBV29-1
CSGQDPNYGYTF
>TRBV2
CASSVGAEAFF
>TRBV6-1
CASSEDRVRTEAFF
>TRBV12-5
CASGLPSGGGYNEQFF
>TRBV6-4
CASSDTDYSNQPQHF
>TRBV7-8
CASSAGQVNYGYTF